These 20 T cell receptor beta chains came from one sample sequenced in a study of post-analysis software for immune sequencing data. These receptors' targets are unknown. Unique molecular identifiers featured in each of the TCR beta cDNA libraries. Each CDR3 protein is one row after TCRdb ran MiXCR on the PCR reads. The table records a few hundred thousand distinct CDR3 sequences, about 38% of them present only once. Study-wide results and caveats: Several TRBV segments, TRBV5-6, TRBV5-1 and TRBV20-1 among them, were found more frequent in patients than controls.

The sequenced sample was blood. These receptors were obtained from a girl aged 5 to 17 with multiple sclerosis.

The CDR3 DNA follows: TGTGCCAGCAGCCCACGGGAGACATTGAACAATGAGCAGTTCTTC. Amino acid sequence: CASSPRETLNNEQFF. The chain carries TRBV7-2 and TRBJ2-1; a possible D gene is TRBD2 (6 bases). Trimming pared 5 bases from V and 5 bases from J, leaving 16 bases between. The CDR3 spans 15 residues. The germline CDR1 and CDR2 sequences are SGHTA and FQGNSA.

This clonotype was picked up a small number of times. The chain recombines TRBV5-1 with TRBJ1-1; TRBD1 aligns across 7 bases. This CDR3 region has 14 residues. J was trimmed by 8 bases and V by 3 bases; bases with no gene match: 10. CDR1 is SGHRS, CDR2 YFSETQ, per germline. Written as DNA, the CDR3 is TGCGCCAGCAGCTCCGAGGTCACAGGGGTAGAAGCTTTCTTT. Its translation is CASSSEVTGVEAFF. Full variable domain (rest looked up from reference TRBV5-1 and TRBJ1-1): KAGVTQTPRYLIKTRGQQVTLSCSPISGHRSVSWYQQTPGQGLQFLFEYFSETQRNKGNFPGRFSGRQFSNSRSEMNVSTLELGDSALYLCASSSEVTGVEAFFGQGTRLTVV.

In its sample, this clonotype was seen many times. This chain connects TRBV5-4 to TRBJ2-3; D is undetermined. Trimming cost V 4 bases and J 4 bases, with 10 bases left between them. Per the germline V gene, CDR1 is SGHNT and CDR2 is YYREEE (reference sequence). The CDR3 is 13 residues long. CDR3 coding DNA: TGTGCCAGCAGCCCCCCGAGCGCAGATACGCAGTATTTT. Translating it yields CASSPPSADTQYF.

Note on this clonotype: A much larger clonotype is one base distant, so this may be a read error. The genes are TRBV5-1 and TRBJ1-2; TRBD1 agrees at 10 bases. The CDR3 totals 15 residues. Per the germline V gene, CDR1 is SGHRS and CDR2 is YFSETQ. V was clipped by 6 bases and J by 2 bases; unmatched bases: 7. The CDR3 here is CASNSGDRGNYGYTF. Here the CDR3 DNA reads TGCGCCAGCAACTCGGGGGACAGGGGAAACTATGGCTACACCTTC.

This clonotype appeared many times. This chain joins TRBV7-3 and TRBJ1-1; perhaps TRBD1 as D (6 bases). There are 13 residues in the CDR3. V lost 4 bases to trimming and J lost 1 base, with 7 bases between them. Germline V gene lookup returns CDR1 SGHTA and CDR2 FQGTGA. DNA of the CDR3: TGTGCCAGCAGCTCGGGGGCGAACACTGAAGCTTTCTTT. Translated: CASSSGANTEAFF.

Notes on this clonotype: This may stem from a read error, because a much larger clone lies one nucleotide away. The CDR3 ends on some other residue instead of the conserved phenylalanine or tryptophan, so this is likely a read error. V and J are TRBV7-9 and TRBJ1-2, with 8 bases fitting TRBD1. Per germline, CDR1 SEHNR and CDR2 FQNEAQ (reference sequence). The CDR3 is 14 residues long. V dropped 2 bases and J dropped 2; count of bases not matched to a gene: 1. CDR3 sequence (DNA): TGTGCCAGCAGCTTATACAGGGGGAACTATGGCTACACCGTC. Residues: CASSLYRGNYGYTV.

The chain recombines TRBV6-6 with TRBJ1-6; D is unclear. In germline, CDR1 is MNHNY, CDR2 SVGAGI (reference sequence). The CDR3 covers 16 residues. Trimming took 0 bases from V and 5 from J, leaving 11 bases between them. The CDR3 sequence: CASSYSKADNNSPLHF. The CDR3 DNA reads as TGTGCCAGCAGTTACTCGAAGGCAGACAATAATTCACCCCTCCACTTT.

The chain combines TRBV20-1 with TRBJ1-1; D unresolved. Trimming cost V 0 bases and J 4 bases, with 15 bases left between them. The CDR3 totals 15 residues. From germline, CDR1 is DFQATT and CDR2 SNEGSKA (reference sequence). As DNA, the CDR3 is TGCAGTGCTAGAGACCCCCGTGAGGGAGGCACTGAAGCTTTCTTT. Amino acids: CSARDPREGGTEAFF.

About this clonotype: Being one base from a much bigger clone, this may be a read error. Likely a read error: the CDR3 ends without its conserved phenylalanine or tryptophan. The CDR3 is CASSFGVNYGYTC. The CDR3 DNA is TGTGCCAGCAGTTTTGGTGTCAACTATGGCTACACCTGC. This chain joins TRBV27 and TRBJ1-2; D is ambiguous. There are 13 residues in the CDR3. V lost 3 bases, J lost 2 bases, and 7 bases lay in between. Per the germline V gene, CDR1 is MNHEY and CDR2 is SMNVEV (reference sequence).

The rearrangement links TRBV5-1 to TRBJ2-1; 7 bases line up with TRBD2. Losses at the gene ends were 3 bases for V and 6 bases for J; bases not matched to a gene: 12. The germline V gene encodes CDR1 SGHRS and CDR2 YFSETQ. The CDR3 sequence is 16 residues long. CDR3 amino acids: CASSSDVAGVGNEQFF. The CDR3 DNA follows: TGCGCCAGCAGCTCGGATGTGGCGGGAGTGGGCAATGAGCAGTTCTTC.

The chain is built from TRBV5-1 and TRBJ2-7; D call uncertain. The germline V and J ends were trimmed by 0 bases and 7 bases, with 20 bases remaining between them. CDR1 and CDR2 from the germline V gene are SGHRS and YFSETQ. The CDR3 consists of 16 residues. The CDR3: CASSLAGASSYNEQYF. As DNA, the CDR3 is TGCGCCAGCAGCTTGGCCGGAGCCTCCTCCTACAATGAGCAGTACTTC.

This clonotype showed up many times. This chain connects TRBV20-1 to TRBJ2-3; no clear D. This CDR3 contains 14 residues. The V end lost 5 bases, the J end lost 1 base, and 13 bases lay between the germline ends. CDR1 DFQATT and CDR2 SNEGSKA come from the germline V gene (reference sequence). In DNA form, the CDR3 reads TGCAGTGCTGGTCTTGTGGCTGGCACAGATACGCAGTATTTT. Translating gives CSAGLVAGTDTQYF.

V is TRBV10-1 and J is TRBJ2-1; the match to TRBD2 covers 10 bases. The CDR3 sequence is 17 residues long. From germline, CDR1 is WNHNN and CDR2 SYGVQD (reference sequence). V lost 2 bases and J lost 3; bases outside the gene matches: 7. CDR3 bases: TGCGCCAGCAGTGAGGCTAGCGGGGGATCACTCTACAATGAGCAGTTCTTC. It codes for CASSEASGGSLYNEQFF.

The V call is TRBV10-3, the J call TRBJ2-7; no definite D call. Germline lookup yields CDR1 ENHRY and CDR2 SYGVKD. The CDR3 covers 13 residues. V lost 5 bases and J lost 1, with 9 bases in between. The CDR3 DNA follows: TGTGCCATCAGTCTGAAGGCTTCCTACGAGCAGTACTTC. This codes for CAISLKASYEQYF.

This clonotype appeared many times. The J gene is TRBJ1-1, the V gene TRBV7-6; the match to TRBD1 covers 9 bases. V was pared by 3 bases and J by 6 bases, with 17 bases of the junction left unmatched. From germline, CDR1 is SGHVS and CDR2 FNYEAQ. The CDR3 runs to 18 residues. The chain's CDR3 is CASSFRTTKGTGQAEAFF. The CDR3 nucleotides are TGTGCCAGCAGCTTCCGAACTACAAAAGGGACAGGGCAGGCTGAAGCTTTCTTT.

To note about this clonotype: A much larger clone lies one base from this, so it may be a read error. The chain is built from TRBV12-3 or TRBV12-4 and TRBJ2-7; D is ambiguous. V was cut by 7 bases and J by 7 bases, with 23 bases left in between. This CDR3 is built from 15 residues. CDR3 bases: TGTGCCAGCACAAGAGGCCCGATGGTGAGTAATGAGCAGTACTTC. It translates to CASTRGPMVSNEQYF.

V is TRBV5-1 and J is TRBJ2-2; unclear D gene. The germline V and J ends were trimmed by 1 base and 8 bases, with 12 bases remaining between them. Looked up from germline, CDR1 is SGHRS and CDR2 is YFSETQ. The CDR3 contains 14 residues. The CDR3 DNA reads as TGCGCCAGCAGCTTGAGCACCCTGAGGGGGGAGCTGTTTTTT. Protein sequence: CASSLSTLRGELFF.

In its sample, this clonotype was seen many times. The chain combines TRBV20-1 with TRBJ2-5; D perhaps matches TRBD1 (6 bases). The CDR3 sequence is 12 residues long. The germline V gene encodes CDR1 DFQATT and CDR2 SNEGSKA (reference sequence). The CDR3, as DNA: TGCAGCCTACAGGGACGTTCGGAGACCCAGTACTTC. This codes for CSLQGRSETQYF.

This clonotype was observed many times. The J gene is TRBJ2-5, the V gene TRBV5-1; perhaps D is TRBD1 or TRBD2 (5 bases each). Trimming pared 4 bases from V and 3 bases from J, leaving 10 bases between. Germline values: CDR1 SGHRS, CDR2 YFSETQ. There are 13 residues in the CDR3. Here the CDR3 DNA reads TGCGCCAGCAGCGGGGCGGGCAAAGAGACCCAGTACTTC. It translates to CASSGAGKETQYF.

This chain uses TRBV20-1 with TRBJ1-5; D gene ambiguous. V shed 1 base and J shed 3 bases, with 10 bases lying between them. This CDR3 region has 14 residues. CDR1 and CDR2 from the germline V gene are DFQATT and SNEGSKA (reference sequence). The CDR3 region is CSARASRNNQPQHF. CDR3 sequence (DNA): TGCAGTGCTAGAGCGTCCAGGAACAATCAGCCCCAGCATTTT.